This TCR beta chain was sequenced in a study of identifying expanded T cells in peripheral blood. Study-wide points: Over around two and four weeks, about 15 and 19 clones changed, versus approximately 1.2 between replicates.

On this clone: Its antigen is not known.

The CDR3 runs 13 residues. V lost 8 bases and J 2 bases, leaving 12 bases between the germline ends. Germline values: CDR1 MNHNS, CDR2 SASEGT. TCRdb's copy holds only in-frame clones and misses some; the assay was immunoSEQ multiplex PCR. The sample holds 50,000 to 60,000 clones, 70% to 85% seen once. The J gene is TRBJ1-1, the V gene TRBV6-1; D remains ambiguous. The TCR comes from a person between 18 and 75 years old in good health. The sequenced material came from blood. CDR3 region: CASPGPFNTEAFF. The CDR3 DNA reads TGTGCCAGCCCGGGCCCTTTTAACACTGAAGCTTTCTTT.